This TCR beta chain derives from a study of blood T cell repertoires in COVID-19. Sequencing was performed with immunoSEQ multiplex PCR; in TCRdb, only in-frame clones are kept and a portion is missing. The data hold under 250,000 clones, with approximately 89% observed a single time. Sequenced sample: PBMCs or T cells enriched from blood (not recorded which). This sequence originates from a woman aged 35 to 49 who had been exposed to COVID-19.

The CDR3 sequence is CASSRDEGSYGYTF. Here the CDR3 DNA reads TGTGCCAGCAGCCGGGATGAAGGCTCCTATGGCTACACCTTC. V and J are TRBV9 and TRBJ1-2, with unresolved D. Trimming stripped 4 bases from V and 4 bases from J, with 14 bases between. This CDR3 is built from 14 residues. Germline CDR1 SGDLS, CDR2 YYNGEE.